One and the same sample provided the 8 T cell receptor beta chains below, sequenced in a study of shared clonotypes between healthy human individuals. The table came from immunoSEQ multiplex PCR; TCRdb's copy has only in-frame clones and leaves some out. The sample contains fewer than 1 million clones, about 96% of which appear only once. Terminally differentiated effector memory CD45RA+ cells were excluded by CCR7 positive selection of CD45RO-negative cells. Sample: naive CD8+ T cells sorted from blood. The receptor set was obtained from a man aged 30 to 45 in good health.

As concerns this clone: One end of the junction fails to match germline, which may point to a read error. This chain links TRBV11-2 with TRBJ2-1; D not certain. Germline V gene sequence: CDR1 SGHAT, CDR2 FQNNGV. This CDR3 region has 13 residues. This chain's CDR3 is CDSSFRTGHEQFF. The CDR3 coding sequence is TGTGACAGCAGCTTTAGGACGGGCCATGAGCAGTTCTTC.

The rearrangement links TRBV10-3 to TRBJ2-5; weak D call: TRBD2 (5 bases). Germline V gene data show CDR1 as ENHRY and CDR2 as SYGVKD. V dropped 3 bases and J dropped 1 base, with 9 bases sitting between them. This CDR3 region has 14 residues. In DNA form, the CDR3 reads TGTGCCATCAGTGACAGCGGAATCCAAGAGACCCAGTACTTC. Translating it yields CAISDSGIQETQYF.

Worth noting for this clone: At one boundary the junction diverges from the germline segment, which might be a read error. The DNA of the CDR3 is TGTGCTAGCAGCTTTAGACTAGCGGGAGCGGGCACCGGGGAGCTGTTTTTT. It yields the protein CASSFRLAGAGTGELFF. This chain connects TRBV7-7 to TRBJ2-2, with TRBD2 identical over 12 bases. Germline assignment: CDR1 SSHAT and CDR2 FNYEAQ (reference sequence). CDR3 length equals 17 residues.

The chain's CDR3 is CASSLTHSDIQYF. The CDR3 DNA sequence: TGTGCCAGCAGCTTGACCCACAGTGACATTCAGTACTTC. The chain combines TRBV7-9 with TRBJ2-4; D is unclear. This CDR3 has 13 amino acids. Trimming removed 3 bases from V and 8 bases from J, with 11 bases in between. Germline-derived CDR1 and CDR2 are SEHNR and FQNEAQ (reference sequence).

The chain employs TRBV29-1 and TRBJ2-3; a weak D match, TRBD1 (6 bases). The CDR3 has 17 residues. Germline loops: CDR1 SQVTM, CDR2 ANQGSEA. Trimming removed 1 base at V and 6 bases at J, with 23 bases between. CDR3 amino acids: CSVEGSHLDSLIDTQYF. As DNA, the CDR3 is TGCAGCGTTGAAGGAAGCCACCTGGACAGTCTGATTGATACGCAGTATTTT.

This chain connects TRBV14 to TRBJ2-1, with D maybe TRBD1 (5 bases). In germline, CDR1 is SGHDN, CDR2 FVKESK. This CDR3 comprises 16 residues. V was trimmed by 4 bases and J by 4 bases, leaving 17 bases between them. CDR3 nucleotides: TGTGCCAGCAGCCGATCTATGGGGCTTGGGTACAATGAGCAGTTCTTC. Translation gives CASSRSMGLGYNEQFF.

V usage is TRBV15 and J usage is TRBJ2-2, with D perhaps matching TRBD1 (6 bases). The CDR3 is 18 residues long. The ends were cut back, 1 base at V and 5 bases at J, with 20 bases in the middle. Germline V gives CDR1 LNHNV, CDR2 YYDKDF (reference sequence). The CDR3 region has the DNA TGTGCCACCAGCAGAGTCCGTACAGGGTTTTTGGCGACCGGGGAGCTGTTTTTT. Encoded protein: CATSRVRTGFLATGELFF. Using reference TRBV15 and TRBJ2-2 for the parts outside the CDR3, the full variable domain is DAMVIQNPRYQVTQFGKPVTLSCSQTLNHNVMYWYQQKSSQAPKLLFHYYDKDFNNEADTPDNFQSRRPNTSFCFLDIRSPGLGDTAMYLCATSRVRTGFLATGELFFGEGSRLTVL.

V gene TRBV5-4 combines with J gene TRBJ2-7; 7 positions match TRBD1. The germline V gene has CDR1 SGHNT and CDR2 YYREEE (reference sequence). The CDR3 is 14 residues long. The J segment lost 3 bases and the V segment lost 1 base, leaving 4 bases of the junction unmatched. The CDR3 coding sequence is TGTGCCAGCAGCTTGCAGGGGGACCACTACGAGCAGTACTTC. The encoded protein is CASSLQGDHYEQYF.